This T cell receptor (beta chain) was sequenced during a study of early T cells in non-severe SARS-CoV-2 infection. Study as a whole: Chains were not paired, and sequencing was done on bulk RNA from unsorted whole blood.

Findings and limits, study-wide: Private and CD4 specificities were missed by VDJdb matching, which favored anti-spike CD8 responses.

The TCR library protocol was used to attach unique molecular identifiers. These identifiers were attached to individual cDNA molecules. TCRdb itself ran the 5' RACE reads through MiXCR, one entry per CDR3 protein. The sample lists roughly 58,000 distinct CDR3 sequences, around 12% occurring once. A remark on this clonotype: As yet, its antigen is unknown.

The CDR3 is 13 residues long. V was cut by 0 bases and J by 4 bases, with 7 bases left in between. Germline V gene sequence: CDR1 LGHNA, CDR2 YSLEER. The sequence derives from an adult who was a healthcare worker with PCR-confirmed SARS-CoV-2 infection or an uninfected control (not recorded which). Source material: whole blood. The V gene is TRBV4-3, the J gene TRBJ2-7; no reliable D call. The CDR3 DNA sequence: TGCGCCAGCAGCCAAGACCAAGGGTACGAGCAGTACTTC. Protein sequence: CASSQDQGYEQYF.